This TCR beta chain is from a study of blood T cell repertoires in COVID-19. Across the study: Sites across the United States, Italy and Spain contributed samples from acute and convalescent COVID-19.

Here immunoSEQ multiplex PCR was the method, and the copy in TCRdb shows in-frame clones only, minus some. This table has about 15,000 clones, around four fifths appearing once. Deletions cut 1 base from V and 0 bases from J, with 18 bases between. The CDR3 covers 19 residues. Germline V gene data show CDR1 as SGHVT and CDR2 as SQSDAQ. The sequenced material came from peripheral blood. The clonotype originates from a man in his 70s with active or convalescent COVID-19. V and J are TRBV7-4 and TRBJ1-4; D is undetermined. The CDR3 nucleotides read TGTGCCAGCAGCTTAGTAGCGGGAAACGATGATACAACTAATGAAAAACTGTTTTTT. This sequence encodes CASSLVAGNDDTTNEKLFF.